This note documents a single TCR beta chain sequence. V shed 3 bases and J shed 4 bases, with 4 bases lying between them. The CDR3 runs 12 residues. Germline assignment: CDR1 LNHNV and CDR2 YYDKDF (reference sequence). This sample is drawn from a study of Graves' ophthalmopathy and Graves' hyperthyroidism. From RNA, the CDR3 regions of TCR beta chains were amplified and sequenced. The first round was an RT-PCR with HTBI primers, and the second round was a multiplex PCR. Each CDR3 protein gets one entry after TCRdb re-called the multiplex PCR reads with MiXCR. The sample includes 40,000 or so distinct CDR3 sequences, roughly half of them seen just once.

Sequenced sample: peripheral blood. This TCR was recovered from an adult man with Graves' ophthalmopathy. The chain employs TRBV15 and TRBJ2-1; D call uncertain. The CDR3 reads CATSSQYNEQFF. CDR3 bases: TGTGCCACCAGCAGCCAGTACAATGAGCAGTTCTTC.